Below are 11 T cell receptor beta chains sequenced from a single sample in a study of cytomegalovirus exposure and HLA in healthy donors. It was with 60 Vbeta and 13 Jbeta primers that the PCR ran. Sequenced by immunoSEQ multiplex PCR; TCRdb stores in-frame clones only, minus some. This sample has about 93,000 clones, with 55% to 70% found just once. The specimen sequenced was PBMCs. The receptor set was obtained from a boy between 10 and 17 years old in good health and CMV-seropositive.

This chain links TRBV7-2 with TRBJ2-3; 10 bases match TRBD2. With V trimmed by 6 bases and J by 7 bases, 13 bases remained unmatched. The CDR3 has 16 amino acids. Germline CDR1 reads SGHTA; CDR2 reads FQGNSA. The CDR3 sequence: CASSFDSGGHQNTQYF. The CDR3 bases are TGTGCCAGCAGTTTTGATAGCGGGGGGCATCAAAATACGCAGTATTTT. The full variable domain, completed using reference TRBV7-2 and TRBJ2-3, is GAGVSQSPSNKVTEKGKDVELRCDPISGHTALYWYRQSLGQGLEFLIYFQGNSAPDKSGLPSDRFSAERTGGSVSTLTIQRTQQEDSAVYLCASSFDSGGHQNTQYFGPGTRLTVL.

This rearrangement joins TRBV28 to TRBJ2-3; 12 nucleotides agree with TRBD2. CDR1 MDHEN and CDR2 SYDVKM come from the germline V gene. J lost 5 bases, V lost 1 base, and 19 bases had no gene match. The length of the CDR3 is 21 residues. The CDR3, as DNA: TGTGCCAGCAGTTTATCGGTCAGTGAGACTAGCGGGAGTCCTGCCAGAGATACGCAGTATTTT. This gives the protein CASSLSVSETSGSPARDTQYF.

CDR3 sequence (DNA): TGTGCCAGCAGTTCAAACCCACAGGGGGCGTGGGGCTACACCTTC. This sequence encodes CASSSNPQGAWGYTF. This rearrangement joins TRBV6-5 to TRBJ1-2; 9 bases are a match to TRBD1. The germline V gene has CDR1 MNHEY and CDR2 SVGAGI. The CDR3 has 15 residues. After removal of 4 bases from V and 8 bases from J, the junction contained 11 bases not matched to a gene.

This sequence joins TRBV5-1 and TRBJ1-2, with 10 nucleotides matching TRBD1. The V and J ends lost 4 bases and 13 bases, in that order; junction bases with no gene match: 13. CDR1 SGHRS and CDR2 YFSETQ come from the germline V gene. The CDR3 is made up of 14 amino acids. The CDR3 DNA reads as TGCGCCAGCAGCCCTGAGTCTGGGGACAGGGGTCTCACCTTC. Its translation: CASSPESGDRGLTF.

The chain employs TRBV27 and TRBJ2-7, with D possibly matching TRBD1 (6 bases). V shed 1 base and J shed 3 bases, with 19 bases lying between them. The V gene's germline CDR1 is MNHEY and CDR2 SMNVEV (reference sequence). The CDR3 consists of 17 residues. In DNA, the CDR3 is TGTGCCAGCAGTTTATTCGGGACACCCTCCCAACTCTACGAGCAGTACTTC. Its translation: CASSLFGTPSQLYEQYF.

V and J are TRBV7-9 and TRBJ1-2; 10 positions match TRBD1. Germline CDR1 is SEHNR and CDR2 is FQNEAQ (reference sequence). The V segment lost 1 base and the J segment 8 bases; nucleotides outside the gene matches: 1. The CDR3 is 13 amino acids. This CDR3 is CASSLEDRGGYTF. As DNA, the CDR3 is TGTGCCAGCAGCTTAGAGGACAGGGGGGGCTACACCTTC.

This clone was picked up a small number of times. V usage is TRBV6-1 and J usage is TRBJ2-7; 8 bases agree with TRBD1. The V and J ends lost 7 bases and 0 bases, in that order; junction bases with no gene match: 5. The CDR3 is made up of 14 amino acids. Germline assignment: CDR1 MNHNS and CDR2 SASEGT. The CDR3 sequence: CASNPGQVSYEQYF. Here the CDR3 DNA reads TGTGCCAGCAACCCGGGACAGGTCTCCTACGAGCAGTACTTC.

V is TRBV4-1 and J is TRBJ1-2; 9 nucleotides agree with TRBD1. J was trimmed by 1 base and V by 5 bases; bases with no gene match: 2. This CDR3 contains 14 residues. CDR1 MGHRA and CDR2 YSYEKL come from the germline V gene. DNA of the CDR3: TGCGCCAGCAGCAACAGGGGGCGTAACTATGGCTACACCTTC. Encoded protein: CASSNRGRNYGYTF.

V gene TRBV20-1 combines with J gene TRBJ2-1; 8 bases match TRBD1. The CDR3 loop spans 11 amino acids. Trimming at V came to 5 bases and at J to 12 bases, leaving 6 bases not matched to a gene. Germline V lookup: CDR1 DFQATT, CDR2 SNEGSKA (reference sequence). CDR3 residues: CSAGGQGRQFF. The CDR3 DNA sequence: TGCAGTGCTGGAGGACAGGGAAGGCAGTTCTTC.

In regard to this clone: A read error may produce the germline difference seen at one junction end. V and J are TRBV7-9 and TRBJ1-1, with 9 positions matching TRBD1. The CDR3 contains 14 residues. CDR1 is SEHNR and CDR2 is FQNEAQ in the germline V gene (reference sequence). CDR3 in amino acids: CSSSLGQGMTEAFF. For the CDR3, the DNA is TGTTCCAGCAGCTTAGGACAGGGGATGACTGAAGCTTTCTTT.

V usage is TRBV13 and J usage is TRBJ2-7; no clear D gene. CDR3 length: 13 residues. Trimming left V 4 bases short and J 2 bases short, with 9 bases between. CDR1 and CDR2 from the germline V gene are PRHDT and FYEKMQ (reference sequence). The chain's CDR3 is CASSYSQAYEQYF. CDR3 in DNA: TGTGCCAGCAGCTACTCCCAAGCCTACGAGCAGTACTTC.